This is a list of T cell receptor beta chains from one sample in a study of beta chain features in type 1 diabetes. Generated by immunoSEQ multiplex PCR, the TCRdb table keeps only in-frame clones and is missing some. The table records about 700,000 clones, roughly 13% of them present only once. Sample: naive CD4+ T cells from blood. The source is a young man with type 1 diabetes. Both conserved end residues are part of each CDR3. The D gene is left open where the match is weak. Clone size is shown for a subset of rows, as once, few, many or a class of expanded clone.

v_call,d_call,j_call,clone_size,cdr3_nt,cdr3_aa
TRBV7-2,-,TRBJ1-5,-,TGTGCCAGCAGCCGGCCCGGGGGAAGTCAGCCCCAGCATTTT,CASSRPGGSQPQHF
TRBV6-5,-,TRBJ1-2,-,TGTGCCAGCAGTTACTCTGGGTATGGCTACACCTTC,CASSYSGYGYTF
TRBV10-3,-,TRBJ1-6,few,TGTGCCATCAGTGAGTCAGGGACCCCGAGCTCCTATAATTCACCCCTCCACTTT,CAISESGTPSSYNSPLHF
TRBV25-1,-,TRBJ1-2,few,TGTGCCAGCAGGCCGTTGGGGGGATCAACTATCGGCTACACCTTC,CASRPLGGSTIGYTF
TRBV23-1,-,TRBJ1-2,-,TGCGCCAGCGGGCGGGACGGCTATGGCTACACCTTC,CASGRDGYGYTF
TRBV6-5,TRBD2,TRBJ2-7,few,TGTGCCAGCAGTCTAGCGGGCTATTTAAGCTACGAGCAGTACTTC,CASSLAGYLSYEQYF
TRBV7-9,TRBD1,TRBJ2-1,few,TGTGCCAGCAGCAGCGGGGCTAGGGACAGGGGGCATGAGCAGTTCTTC,CASSSGARDRGHEQFF
TRBV11-2,TRBD2,TRBJ2-5,-,TGTGCCAGCAGCTTCCCGGGGGGGTGGACCCAGTACTTC,CASSFPGGWTQYF
TRBV4-1,-,TRBJ2-2,few,TGCGCCAGCAGCCAAGATTCCCGCTGGCAGGGGCGTTACACCGGGGAGCTGTTTTTT,CASSQDSRWQGRYTGELFF
TRBV9,-,TRBJ2-2,few,TGTGCCAGCAGCGCCAGGGGGGCGGATTCCGGGGAGCTGTTTTTT,CASSARGADSGELFF
TRBV7-3,-,TRBJ2-3,-,TGTGCCAGCAGCTTAGTGGAGGCAGATACGCAGTATTTT,CASSLVEADTQYF
TRBV13,TRBD2,TRBJ2-7,-,TGTGCCAGCACCCGGTCCGGGACTAGCTTCTACGAGCAGTACTTC,CASTRSGTSFYEQYF
TRBV6-1,-,TRBJ2-2,-,TGTGCCAGCAGTGTGTTAGTCGACCCCGGGGAGCTGTTTTTT,CASSVLVDPGELFF
TRBV7-2,TRBD1,TRBJ1-2,few,TGTGCCAGCAGCTCCCGGGACAGGGATGGCTACACCTTC,CASSSRDRDGYTF
TRBV18,-,TRBJ1-2,-,TGTGCCAGTTCACGGCCGGGGGATGAGGGCTACACCTTC,CASSRPGDEGYTF
TRBV28,-,TRBJ2-7,few,TGTGCCAGCAGTTTATCATACGACAGGTACGAGCAGTACTTC,CASSLSYDRYEQYF
TRBV28,-,TRBJ1-6,-,TGTGCCAGCAGTTTCCAAGACGGGACCCACTTT,CASSFQDGTHF
TRBV7-2,-,TRBJ2-5,-,TGTGCCAGCAGCTTATTTACCCCCCAAGAGACCCAGTACTTC,CASSLFTPQETQYF
TRBV18,-,TRBJ1-3,-,TGTGCCAGCTCACCACCTCGGATACTCTCTGGAAACACCATATATTTT,CASSPPRILSGNTIYF
TRBV7-8,-,TRBJ2-1,few,TGTGCCAGCAGCTTAGGTATTGAGCAGTTCTTC,CASSLGIEQFF
TRBV5-4,TRBD2,TRBJ2-3,-,TGTGCCAGCAGCTTGGATCTAGCGGGGGGACGCACAGATACGCAGTATTTT,CASSLDLAGGRTDTQYF
TRBV6-5,TRBD1,TRBJ2-3,-,TGTGCCAGCAGCCGGGACAGGGAGGGTACGCAGTATTTT,CASSRDREGTQYF
TRBV18,TRBD1,TRBJ2-3,few,TGTGCCAGCTCTTCATATCAGGGGGCCAGCACAGATACGCAGTATTTT,CASSSYQGASTDTQYF
TRBV7-3,TRBD1,TRBJ2-1,-,TGTGCCAGCAGCCCCGGGACAGGGGGTCTTGAGCAGTTCTTC,CASSPGTGGLEQFF
TRBV9,-,TRBJ2-6,-,TGTGCCAGCAGCCCCACTACACACTCTGGGGCCAACGTCCTGACTTTC,CASSPTTHSGANVLTF
TRBV18,TRBD2,TRBJ2-1,-,TGTGCCAGCTCACCAGTCCTCGGGACTAGCGGGAAGATGTACAATGAGCAGTTCTTC,CASSPVLGTSGKMYNEQFF
TRBV6-5,-,TRBJ1-1,-,TGTGCCAGCAGTTACTGGGACAACTCTGAAGCTTTCTTT,CASSYWDNSEAFF
TRBV28,-,TRBJ2-7,few,TGTGCCAGCAGTTCTGCGAGTGGGGGAGACTACGAGCAGTACTTC,CASSSASGGDYEQYF
TRBV7-6,-,TRBJ1-1,few,TGTGCCAGCAGCTTAGCGGCGACTACGAACACTGAAGCTTTCTTT,CASSLAATTNTEAFF
TRBV29-1,-,TRBJ1-1,-,TGCAGCGGTAAACGAATCCTGAACACTGAAGCTTTCTTT,CSGKRILNTEAFF
TRBV18,-,TRBJ2-1,few,TGTGCCAGCTCATCAAACAGTGGCTCCTACAATGAGCAGTTCTTC,CASSSNSGSYNEQFF
TRBV28,TRBD1,TRBJ2-1,few,TGTGCCAGCAGTCCACCGGGACAGCCATACAATGAGCAGTTCTTC,CASSPPGQPYNEQFF
TRBV10-2,-,TRBJ2-7,-,TGCGCCAGCAGTGAACCCCCCGGGACATCGGGCTTC,CASSEPPGTSGF
TRBV28,TRBD1,TRBJ1-1,few,TGTGCCAGCAGTCCCTCACAGGGGGCGCGGACTGAAGCTTTCTTT,CASSPSQGARTEAFF
TRBV30,TRBD1,TRBJ1-2,few,TGTGCCTGGAAGAGACAGGGGGCGGATGGCTACACCTTC,CAWKRQGADGYTF
TRBV6-5,-,TRBJ2-5,few,TGTGCCAGCAGTTACGGGACTGGCCAAGAGACCCAGTACTTC,CASSYGTGQETQYF
TRBV5-1,-,TRBJ2-7,few,TGCGCCAGCAGCTTGGGGACATTCTCCTACGAGCAGTACTTC,CASSLGTFSYEQYF
TRBV12-5,-,TRBJ2-1,-,TGTGCTAGTGCCAGGGACGTAGGTGAGCAGTTCTTC,CASARDVGEQFF
TRBV7-6,-,TRBJ2-5,-,TGTGCCAGCAGCTTAGCGCAAGGGGGATGGGGAGAGACCCAGTACTTC,CASSLAQGGWGETQYF
TRBV10-3,-,TRBJ2-7,few,TGTGCCATCAGTAGGGAAGGGGGCGAGCAGTACTTC,CAISREGGEQYF
TRBV15,-,TRBJ2-5,few,TGTGCCACCCGACCCGGGACCTTACAAGAGACCCAGTACTTC,CATRPGTLQETQYF
TRBV9,TRBD1,TRBJ1-1,-,TGTGCCAGCAGCGTAGTGTCAGGGGGAGAAGCTTTCTTT,CASSVVSGGEAFF
TRBV7-3,-,TRBJ1-1,-,TGTGCCAGCAGCTTGGGGATGAACACTGAAGCTTTCTTT,CASSLGMNTEAFF
TRBV10-3,-,TRBJ2-2,few,TGTGCCATCAGTAAACAGGAATCGAACACCGGGGAGCTGTTTTTT,CAISKQESNTGELFF
TRBV14,-,TRBJ1-3,few,TGTGCCAGCAGCCCCTCTGTCTCTGGAAACACCATATATTTT,CASSPSVSGNTIYF
TRBV9,-,TRBJ2-5,-,TGTGCCAGCAGCGTATTCGGCCAAGAGACCCAGTACTTC,CASSVFGQETQYF